The T cell receptor beta chain described here comes from a study of OX40 agonist ivuxolimab in advanced cancers. Study background: Patient treatment consisted of intravenous ivuxolimab administration every 2 weeks at 0.01 to 10 mg/kg. Cancers in dose escalation were hepatocellular, melanoma, renal cell and head and neck. Study-wide findings and caveats: Among the lowest peripheral clonal expansion occurred in 0.1-3.0 mg/kg partial responders. Undetermined was the antigen specificity of the expanded peripheral T cells.

Assay: immunoSEQ multiplex PCR; the TCRdb copy retains only in-frame clones and omits some. The sample holds about 48,000 clones, 75% to 85% seen once. Between the trimmed V and J ends, which lost 3 bases and 7 bases, there was a span of 16 bases. Germline lookup yields CDR1 SGHTA and CDR2 FQGNSA. The CDR3 spans 15 residues. A word on this clone: Its antigen is not known.

The material sequenced was CD4+ or CD8+ T cells sorted from blood, taken in a trial of the OX40 agonist ivuxolimab. The chain uses TRBV7-2 and TRBJ2-1; maybe TRBD2 (6 bases). This receptor was taken from an adult with an advanced solid tumor such as melanoma, head and neck, liver or kidney cancer. CDR3: CASSFPGEAGNEQFF. DNA of the CDR3: TGTGCCAGCAGCTTTCCGGGGGAGGCGGGAAATGAGCAGTTCTTC. The full variable domain, its missing parts supplied by reference TRBV7-2 and TRBJ2-1, is GAGVSQSPSNKVTEKGKDVELRCDPISGHTALYWYRQSLGQGLEFLIYFQGNSAPDKSGLPSDRFSAERTGGSVSTLTIQRTQQEDSAVYLCASSFPGEAGNEQFFGPGTRLTVL.